Each of the 15 T cell receptor beta chains below was sequenced from the same sample in a study of T cell changes during pregnancy in multiple sclerosis. Libraries were prepared by immunoSEQ multiplex PCR; TCRdb keeps only in-frame clonotypes and omits some of them. Here the sample spans 50,000 to 60,000 clones, over 90% being singletons. This specimen consisted of CD4+ T cells from peripheral blood mononuclear cells, obtained in the second trimester of pregnancy. Receptors were obtained from a female donor with multiple sclerosis, enrolled in a pregnancy study.

V is TRBV5-1 and J is TRBJ2-5; 7 bases are a match to TRBD2. Germline assignment: CDR1 SGHRS and CDR2 YFSETQ. There are 14 residues in the CDR3. Losses at the gene ends were 1 base for V and 1 base for J; bases not matched to a gene: 1. The CDR3 reads CASSLWGGQETQYF. The DNA of the CDR3 is TGCGCCAGCAGCTTGTGGGGGGGCCAAGAGACCCAGTACTTC. The variable domain in full, completed from reference TRBV5-1 and TRBJ2-5, reads KAGVTQTPRYLIKTRGQQVTLSCSPISGHRSVSWYQQTPGQGLQFLFEYFSETQRNKGNFPGRFSGRQFSNSRSEMNVSTLELGDSALYLCASSLWGGQETQYFGPGTRLLVL.

V is TRBV28 and J is TRBJ1-6; 10 positions match TRBD1. V gave up 5 bases and J gave up 7 bases; unmatched junction bases: 8. This CDR3 spans 16 amino acids. Germline V lookup: CDR1 MDHEN, CDR2 SYDVKM. This CDR3 is CASSALGTGENSPLHF. In DNA form, the CDR3 reads TGTGCCAGCAGTGCCCTGGGGACAGGGGAAAATTCACCCCTCCACTTT.

The J gene is TRBJ1-1, the V gene TRBV30; D gene uncertain. V gave up 3 bases and J gave up 3 bases, with 5 bases separating them. Germline V gene data show CDR1 as GTSNPN and CDR2 as SVGIG (reference sequence). CDR3 size: 11 residues. The CDR3 protein is CAWRSDTEAFF. The CDR3, as DNA: TGTGCCTGGAGGTCCGACACTGAAGCTTTCTTT. Together with reference TRBV30 and TRBJ1-1, the CDR3 gives the full variable domain: SQTIHQWPATLVQPVGSPLSLECTVEGTSNPNLYWYRQAAGRGLQLLFYSVGIGQISSEVPQNLSASRPQDRQFILSSKKLLLSDSGFYLCAWRSDTEAFFGQGTRLTVV.

This clone showed up just once. The rearrangement links TRBV5-8 to TRBJ2-6, with 7 bases fitting TRBD1. V dropped 4 bases and J dropped 0; count of bases not matched to a gene: 7. CDR1 and CDR2 from the germline V gene are SGHTS and YDEGEE. CDR3 length: 17 residues. CDR3 residues: CASSPADRTSGANVLTF. For the CDR3, the DNA is TGTGCCAGCAGCCCAGCGGACAGGACCTCTGGGGCCAACGTCCTGACTTTC.

The V and J genes are TRBV5-6 and TRBJ1-5, with a possible D match to TRBD1 (6 bases). Per the germline V gene, CDR1 is SGHDT and CDR2 is YYEEEE. Trimming removed 0 bases from V and 4 bases from J, with 8 bases in between. CDR3 length: 14 amino acids. The CDR3 DNA is TGTGCCAGCAGCTTGGGAAGGGGGAATCAGCCCCAGCATTTT. It yields the protein CASSLGRGNQPQHF.

V and J are TRBV30 and TRBJ1-5; no firm D call. The CDR3 is 13 amino acids. Germline assignment: CDR1 GTSNPN and CDR2 SVGIG (reference sequence). The V and J ends lost 3 bases and 0 bases respectively, with 6 bases between them. CDR3 residues: CAWSLYSNQPQHF. Written as DNA, the CDR3 is TGTGCCTGGAGCCTTTATAGCAATCAGCCCCAGCATTTT.

The chain employs TRBV2 and TRBJ1-4; TRBD1 aligns across 7 bases. The CDR3 runs to 15 residues. Germline V gene lookup returns CDR1 SNHLY and CDR2 FYNNEI. V lost 5 bases and J lost 7; bases outside the gene matches: 10. Here the CDR3 reads CASSPKGAVGEKLFF. The CDR3 coding sequence is TGTGCCAGCAGTCCTAAGGGGGCAGTGGGTGAAAAACTGTTTTTT.

The chain is built from TRBV4-1 and TRBJ2-1; 9 bases align to TRBD2. Germline V CDR1 and CDR2: MGHRA, YSYEKL. V lost 6 bases and J lost 8; bases outside the gene matches: 14. This CDR3 comprises 16 residues. Written as DNA, the CDR3 is TGCGCCAGCAGTCCCGGGAAGGCGGGGGGGGGTGATGAGCAGTTCTTC. As protein: CASSPGKAGGGDEQFF.

The rearrangement joins TRBV18 to TRBJ1-1; D perhaps matches TRBD1 (5 bases). CDR3 size: 15 residues. V lost 4 bases to trimming and J lost 5 bases, with 17 bases between them. CDR1 is KGHSH and CDR2 is LQKENI in the germline V gene. CDR3 protein: CASSLIRDWGTEAFF. The CDR3, as DNA: TGTGCCAGCTCACTGATCCGGGACTGGGGGACTGAAGCTTTCTTT.

As regards this clone: One end of the junction is discordant with germline, which a read error may explain. The chain has TRBV7-7 and TRBJ2-5, with 7 bases fitting TRBD1. Germline values: CDR1 SSHAT, CDR2 FNYEAQ (reference sequence). The CDR3 totals 15 residues. The CDR3 sequence is CASSSPGTVGETQYF. The CDR3 DNA is TGTGCTAGCAGCTCTCCGGGGACAGTAGGAGAGACCCAGTACTTC. Combining the CDR3 with reference TRBV7-7 and TRBJ2-5 gives the whole variable domain GAGVSQSPRYKVTKRGQDVTLRCDPISSHATLYWYQQALGQGPEFLTYFNYEAQPDKSGLPSDRFSAERPEGSISTLTIQRTEQRDSAMYRCASSSPGTVGETQYFGPGTRLLVL.

The genes are TRBV28 and TRBJ1-2; D not certain. This CDR3 comprises 10 residues. CDR1 and CDR2 (germline): MDHEN, SYDVKM. The ends were cut back, 3 bases at V and 8 bases at J, with 4 bases in the middle. The CDR3 is CASSLGGYTF. The CDR3, as DNA: TGTGCCAGCAGTTTGGGCGGCTACACCTTC.

The J gene is TRBJ2-3, the V gene TRBV6-1, with 10 bases that match TRBD2. Trimming removed 6 bases from V and 1 base from J; junction bases left unmatched: 4. This CDR3 region has 15 residues. CDR1 MNHNS and CDR2 SASEGT come from the germline V gene. For the CDR3, the DNA is TGTGCCAGCAGGTTCACTAGCGGGGGCACAGATACGCAGTATTTT. The encoded protein is CASRFTSGGTDTQYF.

This clone was counted once. This chain joins TRBV5-1 and TRBJ2-7; unclear D gene. CDR1 and CDR2 (germline): SGHRS, YFSETQ. CDR3 size: 14 residues. V lost 0 bases and J lost 2, with 9 bases in between. The CDR3 DNA reads as TGCGCCAGCAGCTTGGCACAGCTTGCCTACGAGCAGTACTTC. Amino acids: CASSLAQLAYEQYF.

The V call is TRBV7-2, the J call TRBJ2-1; 8 nucleotides match TRBD2. The J segment lost 10 bases and the V segment lost 1 base, leaving 12 bases of the junction unmatched. Germline CDR1 reads SGHTA; CDR2 reads FQGNSA. CDR3 length: 16 amino acids. The CDR3 DNA is TGTGCCAGCAGCTTAGAGGGCGGGGGGATTTTCTCCGAGCAGTTCTTC. Translated: CASSLEGGGIFSEQFF.

The rearrangement joins TRBV9 to TRBJ1-2; TRBD1 might be the D (6 bases). V was shortened by 4 bases and J by 2 bases, with 24 bases between the two germline ends. The length of the CDR3 is 18 residues. Germline V lookup: CDR1 SGDLS, CDR2 YYNGEE. The CDR3 loop reads CASSSRGGRTDSNYGYTF. The CDR3, as DNA: TGTGCCAGCAGCTCCCGGGGGGGGCGTACAGACTCGAACTATGGCTACACCTTC.